This TCR beta chain is from a study of shared clonotypes between healthy human individuals. Trimming removed 5 bases from V and 7 bases from J; junction bases left unmatched: 12. From germline, CDR1 is SGHAT and CDR2 FQNNGV. The CDR3 has 15 amino acids. Measured with immunoSEQ multiplex PCR; TCRdb has only the in-frame clones, and not every one. The sample has about 800,000 clones, about 96% seen once. General study points: Clonotypes not shared had lower generation probabilities than those common to all four donors.

Concerning this clone: Its target is unknown.

Positively selected for CCR7, the CD45RO-negative cells used as naive CD8 cells excluded terminally differentiated effector memory CD45RA+ cells. V is TRBV11-2 and J is TRBJ2-7; 9 bases map to TRBD1. The sequence derives from a young man in good health. The sequenced sample was naive CD8+ T cells sorted from blood. CDR3 protein: CASSLNERTGEEQYF. The CDR3 DNA reads TGTGCCAGCAGCCTCAACGAAAGGACAGGGGAAGAGCAGTACTTC.